Below are 13 T cell receptor beta chains sequenced from a single sample in a study of shared clonotypes between healthy human individuals. Profiling relied on immunoSEQ multiplex PCR, and the TCRdb table lists in-frame clones only, not all of them. This sample has about 530,000 clones; 90% to 96% occur once, and the top ten carry 0.06%. Material for sequencing was naive CD4+ T cells sorted from blood. Subset denoted: CD45RA+ positively selected. These receptors were collected from a woman between 25 and 40 years old in good health.

V usage is TRBV7-9 and J usage is TRBJ2-7; no clear D gene. Looked up from germline, CDR1 is SEHNR and CDR2 is FQNEAQ (reference sequence). V was shortened by 1 base and J by 6 bases, with 16 bases between the two germline ends. This CDR3 contains 15 residues. The CDR3 DNA is TGTGCCAGCAGCTTAGTTGTTAATGGAAACACCGAGCAGTACTTC. It encodes CASSLVVNGNTEQYF.

The chain carries TRBV5-1 and TRBJ2-1; 8 bases align to TRBD1. Germline-derived CDR1 and CDR2 are SGHRS and YFSETQ. The CDR3 has 14 amino acids. V was pared by 4 bases and J by 7 bases, with 7 bases of the junction left unmatched. CDR3 amino acids: CASSPGQGRNEQFF. CDR3 DNA: TGCGCCAGCAGCCCCGGACAGGGACGGAATGAGCAGTTCTTC.

The V gene is TRBV19, the J gene TRBJ2-1; no reliable D call. The V gene lost 7 bases and the J gene lost 7 bases, with 14 bases spanning the gap. The CDR3 spans 13 residues. The V gene's germline CDR1 is LNHDA and CDR2 SQIVND (reference sequence). For the CDR3, the DNA is TGTGCCAGTAAAAAAGGGCCCGGGAATGAGCAGTTCTTC. Protein sequence: CASKKGPGNEQFF.

The genes are TRBV4-1 and TRBJ1-1; D is undetermined. The CDR3 extends over 13 amino acids. Germline CDR1 and CDR2: MGHRA and YSYEKL. Trimming cost V 1 base and J 7 bases, with 10 bases left between them. CDR3 sequence reads: CASSQVGIREAFF. CDR3 nucleotide sequence: TGCGCCAGCAGCCAAGTTGGGATCCGTGAAGCTTTCTTT.

V usage is TRBV19 and J usage is TRBJ2-5; D is ambiguous. The CDR3 is 12 amino acids. CDR1 is LNHDA, CDR2 SQIVND, per germline (reference sequence). V was cut by 3 bases and J by 1 base, with 3 bases left in between. The CDR3 DNA reads as TGTGCCAGTAGTATCCCCCAAGAGACCCAGTACTTC. Encoded protein: CASSIPQETQYF.

Note on this clone: The sample carries other DNA sequences with the same CDR3. The chain has TRBV5-1 and TRBJ1-1, with unresolved D. V lost 0 bases and J lost 0, with 6 bases in between. The CDR3 length is 14 residues. Germline CDR1 SGHRS, CDR2 YFSETQ. CDR3 DNA: TGCGCCAGCAGCTTGGTCGGGGTGAACACTGAAGCTTTCTTT. It translates to CASSLVGVNTEAFF.

This clone was seen only once. The genes are TRBV18 and TRBJ2-5, with 7 bases matching TRBD2. The CDR3 consists of 13 residues. Germline CDR1 is KGHSH and CDR2 is LQKENI. V was pared by 8 bases and J by 2 bases, with 5 bases of the junction left unmatched. CDR3 amino acids: CASHLAAQETQYF. CDR3 nucleotides: TGTGCCAGCCATCTAGCGGCTCAAGAGACCCAGTACTTC.

The gene calls are TRBV9 and TRBJ2-7; D is ambiguous. The V and J ends lost 4 bases and 5 bases respectively, with 25 bases between them. Germline assignment: CDR1 SGDLS and CDR2 YYNGEE. CDR3 size: 17 residues. The CDR3 nucleotides are TGTGCCAGCAGCCCTAGTAGGGTGGATATATTCTTGGACGAGCAGTACTTC. This codes for CASSPSRVDIFLDEQYF.

The V call is TRBV10-1, the J call TRBJ2-7, with 7 nucleotides matching TRBD2. CDR1 and CDR2 from the germline V gene are WNHNN and SYGVQD (reference sequence). The CDR3 sequence is 15 residues long. Unmatched junction bases numbered 7, after V lost 3 bases and J lost 2 bases. The CDR3 DNA follows: TGCGCCAGCAGTGAAGGGCTAGCGGACGCCTACGAGCAGTACTTC. The encoded protein is CASSEGLADAYEQYF.

This chain connects TRBV7-2 to TRBJ1-3; D call uncertain. Trimming cost V 6 bases and J 4 bases, with 13 bases left between them. CDR1 and CDR2 (germline): SGHTA, FQGNSA. This CDR3 is built from 14 residues. The CDR3 DNA reads TGTGCCAGCAGTTTCCGGGAAAGGGGAAACACCATATATTTT. Its translation: CASSFRERGNTIYF. The full variable domain, rest sourced from reference TRBV7-2 and TRBJ1-3, is GAGVSQSPSNKVTEKGKDVELRCDPISGHTALYWYRQSLGQGLEFLIYFQGNSAPDKSGLPSDRFSAERTGGSVSTLTIQRTQQEDSAVYLCASSFRERGNTIYFGEGSWLTVV.

The chain joins TRBV30 to TRBJ1-6; no clear D gene. The CDR3 is 15 residues long. The germline V and J ends were trimmed by 1 base and 3 bases, with 10 bases remaining between them. The germline gives CDR1 GTSNPN, CDR2 SVGIG (reference sequence). The CDR3 bases are TGTGCCTGGAGTGGGTCAGGCAACTATAATTCACCCCTCCACTTT. As protein: CAWSGSGNYNSPLHF.

The J gene is TRBJ2-5, the V gene TRBV7-9; D gene uncertain. The V end was cut by 8 bases, the J end by 5 bases, with 12 bases between. Germline V gene sequence: CDR1 SEHNR, CDR2 FQNEAQ (reference sequence). This CDR3 comprises 12 residues. The CDR3: CASGRVEETQYF. Written as DNA, the CDR3 is TGTGCCAGCGGTAGGGTGGAGGAGACCCAGTACTTC.

The CDR3 spells CASSDSIDTSSYNEQFF. The CDR3 DNA reads as TGTGCCAGCAGTGACTCGATCGATACTAGTAGTTACAATGAGCAGTTCTTC. The chain employs TRBV6-4 and TRBJ2-1; D might be TRBD2 (5 bases). Germline CDR1 reads MRHNA; CDR2 reads SNTAGT. The V end was cut by 0 bases, the J end by 4 bases, with 16 bases between. This CDR3 is 17 amino acids long.